This T cell receptor beta chain was observed in a study of blood T cells in healthy people across ages. Trimming cost V 1 base and J 12 bases, with 18 bases left between them. The CDR3 spans 14 residues. Germline loops: CDR1 SGHDN, CDR2 FVKESK. For the second PCR, which ran for 7 to 11 cycles, a sample-barcoded 5' primer and a J-beta primer mix were used. TCRdb recomputed calls from the 5' RACE reads with MiXCR, one row per CDR3 protein. This repertoire shows roughly 800,000 distinct CDR3 sequences, roughly 50% found once; its top ten account for approximately 21%. The sample, about 10 milliliters of peripheral blood, was drawn from each donor. Per sample, a minimum of 6 million PBMCs were isolated.

Source material: blood. This sequence joins TRBV14 and TRBJ2-5; D tentatively fits TRBD1 or TRBD2 (7 bases each). This clonotype was sampled from a man younger than 40 in good health. CDR3 amino acids: CASSQVGRGGMEYF. CDR3 nucleotides: TGTGCCAGCAGCCAAGTCGGCAGGGGGGGTATGGAGTACTTC. Full variable domain (rest looked up from reference TRBV14 and TRBJ2-5): EAGVTQFPSHSVIEKGQTVTLRCDPISGHDNLYWYRRVMGKEIKFLLHFVKESKQDESGMPNNRFLAERTGGTYSTLKVQPAELEDSGVYFCASSQVGRGGMEYFGPGTRLLVL.